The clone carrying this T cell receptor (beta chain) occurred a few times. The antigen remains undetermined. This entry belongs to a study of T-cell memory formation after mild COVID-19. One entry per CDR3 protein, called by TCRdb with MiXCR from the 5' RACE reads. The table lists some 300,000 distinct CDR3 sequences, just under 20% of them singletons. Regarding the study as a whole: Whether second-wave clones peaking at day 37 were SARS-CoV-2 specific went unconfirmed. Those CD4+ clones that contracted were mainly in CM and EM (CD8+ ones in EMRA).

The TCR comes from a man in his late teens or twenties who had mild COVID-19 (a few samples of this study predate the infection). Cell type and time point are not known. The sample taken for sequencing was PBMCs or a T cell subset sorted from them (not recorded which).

The DNA of the CDR3 is TGTGCCAGCAGTTACTTGGGCCAGTCTACGAGCTCACCCCTCCACTTT. Its protein is CASSYLGQSTSSPLHF. This chain links TRBV6-5 with TRBJ1-6; no definite D call. V lost 1 base and J 10 bases, leaving 17 bases between the germline ends. The germline V gene has CDR1 MNHEY and CDR2 SVGAGI. This CDR3 contains 16 residues.